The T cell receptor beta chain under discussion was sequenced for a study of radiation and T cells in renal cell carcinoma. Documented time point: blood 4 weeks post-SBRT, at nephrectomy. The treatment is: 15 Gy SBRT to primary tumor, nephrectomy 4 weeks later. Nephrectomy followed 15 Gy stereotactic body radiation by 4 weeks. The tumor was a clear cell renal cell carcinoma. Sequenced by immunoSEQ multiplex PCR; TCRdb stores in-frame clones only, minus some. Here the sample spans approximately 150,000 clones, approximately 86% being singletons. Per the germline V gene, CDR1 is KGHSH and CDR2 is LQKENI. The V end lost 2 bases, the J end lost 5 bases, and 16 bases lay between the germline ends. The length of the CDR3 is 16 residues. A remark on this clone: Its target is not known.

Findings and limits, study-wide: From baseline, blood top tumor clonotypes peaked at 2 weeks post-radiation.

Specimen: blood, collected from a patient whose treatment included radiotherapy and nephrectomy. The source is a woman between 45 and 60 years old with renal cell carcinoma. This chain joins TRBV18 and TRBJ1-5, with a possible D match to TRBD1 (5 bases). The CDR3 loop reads CASSPERSTGDQPQHF. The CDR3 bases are TGTGCCAGCTCACCAGAGCGTAGTACAGGTGATCAGCCCCAGCATTTT.